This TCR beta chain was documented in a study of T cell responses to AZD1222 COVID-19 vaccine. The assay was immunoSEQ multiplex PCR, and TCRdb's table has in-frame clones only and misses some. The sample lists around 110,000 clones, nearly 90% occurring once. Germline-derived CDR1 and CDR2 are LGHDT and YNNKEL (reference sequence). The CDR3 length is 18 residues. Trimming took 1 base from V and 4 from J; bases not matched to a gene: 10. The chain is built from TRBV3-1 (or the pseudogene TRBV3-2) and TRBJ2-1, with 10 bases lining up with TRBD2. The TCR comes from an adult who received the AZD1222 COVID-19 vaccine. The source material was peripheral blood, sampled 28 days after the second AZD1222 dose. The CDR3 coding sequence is TGTGCCAGCAGCCAAGTGGGTGTTAGCGGGGGGTCTTACAATGAGCAGTTCTTC. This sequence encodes CASSQVGVSGGSYNEQFF.